The clone carrying this T cell receptor beta chain was observed at least ten times. Arm-PCR of CDR3 regions and iRepertoire HTBI primers were used to build TCR beta libraries. Via MiXCR, TCRdb re-called the multiplex PCR reads, giving one row per CDR3 protein. This table holds roughly 350,000 distinct CDR3 sequences, over 15% found once. This record belongs to a study of regulatory T cells in long-lasting Graves disease. Time point meaning: newly diagnosed GD, antithyroid drugs for less than 3 months. PBMC RNA served as the TCR library source. This CDR3 has 13 residues. Trimming left V 4 bases short and J 5 bases short, with 15 bases between. Per germline, CDR1 DFQATT and CDR2 SNEGSKA (reference sequence). These data are also associated with another study on T cells in Graves' hyperthyroidism and ophthalmopathy.

The receptor was derived from a man aged 40-50 years with Graves disease. This chain connects TRBV20-1 to TRBJ2-7, with D unclear. This specimen was peripheral blood mononuclear cells (PBMCs), taken at new diagnosis, from a patient treated with antithyroid drugs. For the CDR3, the DNA is TGCAGTGCTAACTTGCTCCTTGGTCACGAGCAGTACTTC. Residues: CSANLLLGHEQYF.